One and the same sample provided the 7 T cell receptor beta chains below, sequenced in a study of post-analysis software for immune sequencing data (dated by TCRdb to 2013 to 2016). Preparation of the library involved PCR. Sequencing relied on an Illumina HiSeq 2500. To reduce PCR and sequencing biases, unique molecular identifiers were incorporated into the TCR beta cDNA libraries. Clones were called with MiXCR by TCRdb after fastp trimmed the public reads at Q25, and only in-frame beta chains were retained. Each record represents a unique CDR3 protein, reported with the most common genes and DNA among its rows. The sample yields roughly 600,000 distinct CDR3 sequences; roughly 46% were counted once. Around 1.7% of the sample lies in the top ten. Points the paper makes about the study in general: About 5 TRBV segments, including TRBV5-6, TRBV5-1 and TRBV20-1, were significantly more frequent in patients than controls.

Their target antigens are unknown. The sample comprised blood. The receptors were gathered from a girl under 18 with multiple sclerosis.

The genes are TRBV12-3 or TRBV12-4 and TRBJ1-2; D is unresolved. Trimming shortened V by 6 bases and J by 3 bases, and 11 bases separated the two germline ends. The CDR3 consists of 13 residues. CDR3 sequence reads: CASRQRSDYGYTF. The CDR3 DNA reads TGTGCCAGCAGGCAGAGATCTGACTATGGCTACACCTTC.

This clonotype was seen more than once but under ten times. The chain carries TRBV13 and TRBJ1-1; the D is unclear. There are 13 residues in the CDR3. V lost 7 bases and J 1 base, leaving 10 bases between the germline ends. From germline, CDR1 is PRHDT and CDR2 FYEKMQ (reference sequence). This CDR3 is CASTLWGNTEAFF. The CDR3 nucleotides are TGTGCCAGCACCCTATGGGGGAACACTGAAGCTTTCTTT.

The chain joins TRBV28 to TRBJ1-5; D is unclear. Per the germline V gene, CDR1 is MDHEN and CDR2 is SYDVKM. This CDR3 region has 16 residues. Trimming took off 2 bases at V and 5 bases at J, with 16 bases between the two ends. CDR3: CASSLRWRPGDQPQHF. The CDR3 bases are TGTGCCAGCAGTTTACGGTGGAGGCCTGGGGATCAGCCCCAGCATTTT.

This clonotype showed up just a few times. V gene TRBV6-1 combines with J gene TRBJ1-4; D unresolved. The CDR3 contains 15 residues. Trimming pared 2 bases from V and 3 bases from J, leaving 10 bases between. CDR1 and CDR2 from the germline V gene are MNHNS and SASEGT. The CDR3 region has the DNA TGTGCCAGCAGTGAATCAGATGGTCCTAATGAAAAACTGTTTTTT. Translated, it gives CASSESDGPNEKLFF.

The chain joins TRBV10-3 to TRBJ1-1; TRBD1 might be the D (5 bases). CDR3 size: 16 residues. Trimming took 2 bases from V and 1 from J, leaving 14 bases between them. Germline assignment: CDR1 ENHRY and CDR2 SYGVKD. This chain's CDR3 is CAISEEWGRTNTEAFF. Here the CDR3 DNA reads TGTGCCATCAGTGAGGAGTGGGGACGAACGAACACTGAAGCTTTCTTT.

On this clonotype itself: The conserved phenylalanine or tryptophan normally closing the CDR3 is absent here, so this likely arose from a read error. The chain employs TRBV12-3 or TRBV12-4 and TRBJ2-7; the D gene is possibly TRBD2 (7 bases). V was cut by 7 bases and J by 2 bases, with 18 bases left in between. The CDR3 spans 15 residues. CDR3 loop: CASTLGGDLTYEQYC. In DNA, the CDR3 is TGTGCCAGCACCCTAGGGGGGGACCTTACCTACGAGCAGTACTGC.

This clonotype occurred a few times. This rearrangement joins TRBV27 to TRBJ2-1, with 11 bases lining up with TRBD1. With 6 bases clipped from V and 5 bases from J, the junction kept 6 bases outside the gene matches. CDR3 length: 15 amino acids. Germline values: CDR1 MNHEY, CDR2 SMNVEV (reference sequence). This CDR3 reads CASREGTGGHNEQFF. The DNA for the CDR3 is TGTGCCAGCAGGGAAGGGACAGGGGGTCACAATGAGCAGTTCTTC.